Below are 29 T cell receptor beta chains sequenced from a single sample in a study of read filtering for tumor transcriptome and immune sequencing. This library used approximately 390 ng RNA and molecular barcoded adaptors spanning alpha/delta and beta/gamma chains. MiXCR was run by TCRdb on the reads, yielding one entry per CDR3 protein. The repertoire consists of about 39,000 distinct CDR3 sequences, with around an eighth occurring once and the leading ten covering approximately 7%. Input material: a population of CD138-negative cells sorted from bone marrow. The receptors shown here come from a donor aged 40 or older with multiple myeloma.

This chain links TRBV15 with TRBJ1-1, with 8 positions matching TRBD1. V was clipped by 4 bases and J by 10 bases; unmatched bases: 8. The CDR3 spans 13 residues. Per germline, CDR1 LNHNV and CDR2 YYDKDF (reference sequence). The CDR3 sequence is CATSMVRQGTAFF. CDR3 bases: TGTGCCACCAGCATGGTTCGACAGGGGACAGCTTTCTTT.

This clonotype came up many times. The chain employs TRBV20-1 and TRBJ2-5, with D possibly being TRBD1 or TRBD2 (5 bases each). This CDR3 has 15 amino acids. Trimming took 5 bases from V and 2 from J, leaving 18 bases between them. Germline V gene lookup returns CDR1 DFQATT and CDR2 SNEGSKA (reference sequence). The CDR3: CSAGDGPPTQETQYF. CDR3 bases: TGCAGTGCTGGGGACGGCCCGCCCACGCAAGAGACCCAGTACTTC.

At least ten counts were recorded for this clonotype. V and J are TRBV15 and TRBJ1-1; 9 positions agree with TRBD1. The J segment lost 4 bases and the V segment lost 5 bases, leaving 14 bases of the junction unmatched. The CDR3 is 17 residues long. Germline V gives CDR1 LNHNV, CDR2 YYDKDF (reference sequence). The CDR3 DNA reads TGTGCCACCAGCCGAACATACACAGGGGGCCGAGGCACTGAAGCTTTCTTT. This gives the protein CATSRTYTGGRGTEAFF.

Notes on this clonotype: Since the CDR3 does not end with the conserved phenylalanine or tryptophan, this likely comes from a read error. No DNA is shown, since the ends of the CDR3 on it are uncertain; the CDR3 is the one TCRdb lists. The chain joins TRBV7-9 to TRBJ2-1. The CDR3 contains 16 residues when both ends are counted. Germline lookup yields CDR1 SEHNR and CDR2 FQNEAQ (reference sequence). CDR3 sequence: CASSPMVSDPNNEQIC.

This clonotype was seen repeatedly, ten times or more. The CDR3 region has the DNA TGTGCCAGCAGCTTTTGGAAGACAGGACTCAACAATGAGCAGTTCTTC. Amino acids: CASSFWKTGLNNEQFF. The J gene is TRBJ2-1, the V gene TRBV11-2, with D perhaps TRBD1 (6 bases). V lost 3 bases, J lost 5 bases, and 17 bases lay in between. The CDR3 sequence is 16 residues long. The germline CDR1 and CDR2 sequences are SGHAT and FQNNGV.

There are many counts of this clonotype. The chain employs TRBV30 and TRBJ1-1; 10 bases fit TRBD1. Trimming cost V 1 base and J 4 bases; bases outside gene matches: 6. CDR3 size: 15 residues. Per germline, CDR1 GTSNPN and CDR2 SVGIG (reference sequence). CDR3 in DNA: TGTGCCTGGAGTGGACAGGGGGCATATGTCACTGAAGCTTTCTTT. Its translation: CAWSGQGAYVTEAFF.

Points on this clonotype: The junction and the germline gene differ at one end; a read error may be behind it. The genes are TRBV19 and TRBJ2-1, with D maybe TRBD1 (5 bases). CDR3 length: 15 amino acids. CDR1 is LNHDA and CDR2 is SQIVND in the germline V gene (reference sequence). The CDR3 DNA reads as TGTGCCAGTAGTATAGGGACAAACTCCTGCAATGAGCAGTTCTTC. It specifies CASSIGTNSCNEQFF.

This clonotype appeared many times. The rearrangement uses TRBV20-1 and TRBJ2-5; 8 bases line up with TRBD2. This CDR3 has 15 residues. Germline assignment: CDR1 DFQATT and CDR2 SNEGSKA (reference sequence). Germline trimming cut 2 bases from V and 0 bases from J; bases unmatched to any gene: 5. Here the CDR3 reads CSARRLARDQETQYF. The DNA for the CDR3 is TGCAGTGCTAGAAGACTAGCGCGAGACCAAGAGACCCAGTACTTC.

Of note for this clonotype: A far larger clone is one nucleotide away, so this likely arose from a read error. The rearrangement links TRBV7-9 to TRBJ1-6; D gene unclear. This CDR3 contains 13 residues. Per germline, CDR1 SEHNR and CDR2 FQNEAQ (reference sequence). The CDR3 DNA reads as TGTGCCAGCAGCTTAACCCGGAACACTGATGCTTCCTTT. It specifies CASSLTRNTDASF.

This clonotype was detected many times. The chain has TRBV2 and TRBJ1-1; a possible D gene is TRBD1 (6 bases). There are 14 residues in the CDR3. Between the trimmed V and J ends, which lost 4 bases and 6 bases, there was a span of 15 bases. CDR1 is SNHLY, CDR2 FYNNEI, per germline. The CDR3, as DNA: TGTGCCAGCAGTGTGCAGGGGCGGGGTGCTGAAGCTTTCTTT. Translated, it gives CASSVQGRGAEAFF.

In this sample, this clonotype turned up a few times. The J gene is TRBJ2-5, the V gene TRBV19; 9 nucleotides agree with TRBD2. Trimming cost V 5 bases and J 5 bases; bases outside gene matches: 15. The CDR3 is made up of 17 amino acids. Germline CDR1 reads LNHDA; CDR2 reads SQIVND (reference sequence). The CDR3 sequence: CASSSTRISGSGETQYF. For the CDR3, the DNA is TGTGCCAGTAGTTCTACCCGAATTAGCGGGAGCGGCGAGACCCAGTACTTC. The full variable domain, rest sourced from reference TRBV19 and TRBJ2-5, is DGGITQSPKYLFRKEGQNVTLSCEQNLNHDAMYWYRQDPGQGLRLIYYSQIVNDFQKGDIAEGYSVSREKKESFPLTVTSAQKNPTAFYLCASSSTRISGSGETQYFGPGTRLLVL.

This clonotype has a count of ten or more. V usage is TRBV19 and J usage is TRBJ1-3; tentative D call: TRBD1 (6 bases). Trimming removed 6 bases at V and 0 bases at J, with 12 bases between. In germline, CDR1 is LNHDA, CDR2 SQIVND (reference sequence). The CDR3 is made up of 15 amino acids. The CDR3 loop is CASSQDSSSGNTIYF. CDR3 coding DNA: TGTGCCAGTAGCCAGGACAGCTCCTCTGGAAACACCATATATTTT.

Points on this clonotype: One base separates it from a far larger clone, so it is likely a read error. This sequence joins TRBV5-1 and TRBJ2-1; unclear D gene. This CDR3 contains 10 residues. Per germline, CDR1 SGHRS and CDR2 YFSETQ. CDR3 sequence: CASSINEQFF. The CDR3 nucleotides are TGTGCCAGCAGCATTAATGAGCAGTTCTTC.

The chain is built from TRBV2 and TRBJ1-4; D uncertain. The CDR3 has 13 amino acids. Germline lookup yields CDR1 SNHLY and CDR2 FYNNEI. Trimming stripped 6 bases from V and 4 bases from J, with 9 bases between. The CDR3 is CASSSTLNEKLFF. The CDR3 nucleotides are TGTGCCAGCAGCTCAACGCTTAATGAAAAACTGTTTTTT.

This clonotype was seen at least ten times. The chain combines TRBV6-5 with TRBJ1-5; 10 bases line up with TRBD1. Germline loops: CDR1 MNHEY, CDR2 SVGAGI. This CDR3 contains 17 residues. V lost 4 bases and J lost 4; bases outside the gene matches: 10. CDR3 sequence reads: CASSLVPSGQGNQPQHF. The CDR3 region has the DNA TGTGCCAGCAGTTTGGTTCCTTCGGGACAGGGGAATCAGCCCCAGCATTTT.

The table lists this clonotype with many counts. V gene TRBV13 combines with J gene TRBJ2-6, with D perhaps being TRBD1 or TRBD2 (5 bases each). The germline V gene has CDR1 PRHDT and CDR2 FYEKMQ (reference sequence). The CDR3 spans 16 residues. V dropped 5 bases and J dropped 5 bases, with 16 bases sitting between them. The CDR3 reads CASSPTGTQRANVLTF. DNA for the CDR3: TGTGCCAGCAGCCCAACCGGGACCCAAAGGGCCAACGTCCTGACTTTC.

This clonotype was recorded at least ten times. This rearrangement joins TRBV19 to TRBJ1-5; no reliable D call. The V and J ends lost 3 bases and 7 bases respectively, with 10 bases between them. This CDR3 is 13 amino acids long. The germline CDR1 and CDR2 sequences are LNHDA and SQIVND (reference sequence). CDR3 protein: CASSIGGGQPQHF. The CDR3 bases are TGTGCCAGTAGTATCGGAGGAGGCCAGCCCCAGCATTTT.

This clonotype is labeled as medium-sized. The V and J genes are TRBV20-1 and TRBJ2-1, with D unresolved. Germline lookup yields CDR1 DFQATT and CDR2 SNEGSKA (reference sequence). This CDR3 has 14 residues. V was cut by 1 base and J by 6 bases, with 13 bases left in between. The CDR3 nucleotides are TGCAGTGCTAGAGCCACCCCGCCCGGCAATGAGCAGTTCTTC. This sequence encodes CSARATPPGNEQFF.

As to this clonotype: A far larger clone is just one base off, so this is likely a read error. The rearrangement uses TRBV6-6 and TRBJ2-1; 9 nucleotides align to TRBD2. CDR1 and CDR2 (germline): MNHNY, SVGAGI (reference sequence). This CDR3 has 15 residues. CDR3 amino acids: CASSLSSGGYDEQFF. The CDR3 nucleotides are TGTGCCAGCAGTCTGAGTAGCGGGGGCTACGATGAGCAGTTCTTC.

To note about this clonotype: This may be a read error: a much more frequent sequence differs by one nucleotide. The V and J genes are TRBV7-8 and TRBJ2-5; a possible D gene is TRBD2 (6 bases). The CDR3 covers 12 residues. CDR1 is SGHVS and CDR2 is FQNEAQ in the germline V gene. V lost 5 bases to trimming and J lost 9 bases, with 13 bases between them. In DNA, the CDR3 is TGTGCCAGCAGCACCACGGGGGAGGCCCAGTACTTC. This encodes CASSTTGEAQYF.

The genes are TRBV15 and TRBJ2-7, with D unresolved. CDR3 length equals 14 residues. CDR1 is LNHNV and CDR2 is YYDKDF in the germline V gene (reference sequence). V lost 3 bases to trimming and J lost 3 bases, with 12 bases between them. CDR3 nucleotide sequence: TGTGCCACCAGCAGGGATCGGGCCAGCTACGAGCAGTACTTC. Translation: CATSRDRASYEQYF.

In its sample, this clonotype was seen many times. The chain combines TRBV18 with TRBJ2-7, with 7 bases lining up with TRBD1. The CDR3 has 14 residues. Looked up from germline, CDR1 is KGHSH and CDR2 is LQKENI. The ends lost 5 bases at V and 3 bases at J; junction bases unmatched: 7. The CDR3 reads CASSLTGNGYEQYF. CDR3 nucleotide sequence: TGTGCCAGCTCATTGACAGGGAACGGCTACGAGCAGTACTTC.

The chain joins TRBV11-3 to TRBJ1-4; weak D call: TRBD1 (5 bases). V was clipped by 0 bases and J by 7 bases, with 12 bases between them. The V gene's germline CDR1 is SGHNT and CDR2 YENEEA. The length of the CDR3 is 15 residues. The CDR3 DNA reads as TGTGCCAGCAGCTTAGAGGGCAGGGCTGGTGAAAAACTGTTTTTT. Its translation is CASSLEGRAGEKLFF.

Ten or more counts support this clonotype. The chain joins TRBV14 to TRBJ1-2, with D perhaps TRBD1 (6 bases). Germline-derived CDR1 and CDR2 are SGHDN and FVKESK. This CDR3 has 15 amino acids. V was cut by 0 bases and J by 7 bases, with 15 bases left in between. The CDR3 reads CASSQDEDSSLGYTF. Here the CDR3 DNA reads TGTGCCAGCAGCCAAGATGAGGACAGTAGTCTTGGCTACACCTTC.

In this sample, this clonotype turned up a few times. V is TRBV28 and J is TRBJ2-5, with D possibly being TRBD1 or TRBD2 (6 bases each). There are 15 residues in the CDR3. Germline V gene sequence: CDR1 MDHEN, CDR2 SYDVKM. V dropped 2 bases and J dropped 3 bases, with 13 bases sitting between them. CDR3 region: CASSLEAGEEETQYF. In DNA, the CDR3 is TGTGCCAGCAGTTTAGAGGCAGGGGAGGAAGAGACCCAGTACTTC. The full variable domain, completed using reference TRBV28 and TRBJ2-5, is DVKVTQSSRYLVKRTGEKVFLECVQDMDHENMFWYRQDPGLGLRLIYFSYDVKMKEKGDIPEGYSVSREKKERFSLILESASTNQTSMYLCASSLEAGEEETQYFGPGTRLLVL.

This clonotype was detected ten times or more. This chain links TRBV2 with TRBJ2-3; no clear D. Germline V lookup: CDR1 SNHLY, CDR2 FYNNEI. V was cut by 8 bases and J by 4 bases, with 10 bases left in between. CDR3 size: 12 residues. The CDR3 loop reads CASCATSDTQYF. CDR3 DNA sequence: TGTGCCAGCTGCGCGACTTCAGATACGCAGTATTTT.

This clonotype was observed at least ten times. The chain joins TRBV5-1 to TRBJ2-4; 13 bases are a match to TRBD2. The V segment lost 2 bases and the J segment 0 bases; nucleotides outside the gene matches: 2. The CDR3 length is 17 residues. CDR1 SGHRS and CDR2 YFSETQ come from the germline V gene. In nucleotides, the CDR3 is TGCGCCAGCAGCTTAGGACTAGCGGGGGTAGCCAAAAACATTCAGTACTTC. Its translation: CASSLGLAGVAKNIQYF.

This clonotype showed up many times. V and J are TRBV5-1 and TRBJ2-1; D gene unclear. The CDR3 extends over 12 amino acids. Germline CDR1 SGHRS, CDR2 YFSETQ. Trimming cost V 0 bases and J 6 bases, with 4 bases left between them. The CDR3 loop reads CASSLESNEQFF. The CDR3 region has the DNA TGCGCCAGCAGCTTGGAAAGCAATGAGCAGTTCTTC.

This clonotype was observed many times. The rearrangement joins TRBV6-4 to TRBJ2-5; no reliable D call. Germline values: CDR1 MRHNA, CDR2 SNTAGT. The CDR3 extends over 14 amino acids. V was shortened by 0 bases and J by 5 bases, with 10 bases between the two germline ends. The CDR3 region has the DNA TGTGCCAGCAGTGACTCTCCCCTAGATGAGACCCAGTACTTC. As protein: CASSDSPLDETQYF.